This is a list of T cell receptor beta chains from one sample in a study of cytomegalovirus exposure and HLA in healthy donors. The method was immunoSEQ multiplex PCR; TCRdb's version includes in-frame clones alone and lacks a portion of them. The repertoire holds around 96,000 clones, with 55% to 75% as singletons. Sequenced sample: PBMCs. These TCRs come from a man aged 55 to 70 in good health and CMV-seronegative. Both conserved end residues are part of each CDR3. D genes are given only for firm matches. A clone size is listed for some rows: how often the clone was seen (once, few, many), or a class if it is expanded.

J | V | size | D | CDR3 | DNA
TRBJ2-5 | TRBV10-2 | NA | NA | CASSASETQYF | TGCGCCAGCAGTGCATCAGAGACCCAGTACTTC
TRBJ1-6 | TRBV2 | NA | NA | CASSEALGGGDSPLHF | TGTGCCAGCAGTGAAGCGCTGGGGGGAGGAGATTCACCCCTCCACTTT
TRBJ2-7 | TRBV5-1 | once | TRBD2 | CASSQGTSGRESYEQYF | TGCGCCAGCAGCCAAGGGACTAGCGGGAGGGAGTCCTACGAGCAGTACTTC
TRBJ2-6 | TRBV28 | NA | TRBD2 | CASAGGYSGANVLTF | TGTGCCAGCGCCGGGGGGTACTCTGGGGCCAACGTCCTGACTTTC
TRBJ2-1 | TRBV11-3 | NA | NA | CASSLDMFRGSSYNEQFF | TGTGCCAGCAGCTTAGATATGTTTCGGGGTAGCTCCTACAATGAGCAGTTCTTC
TRBJ2-1 | TRBV15 | once | TRBD1 | CATSREEGGYEQFF | TGTGCCACCAGCAGAGAAGAAGGGGGCTATGAGCAGTTCTTC
TRBJ1-5 | TRBV19 | NA | NA | CASSIVAVLSNQPQHF | TGTGCCAGTAGTATTGTGGCAGTTCTTAGCAATCAGCCCCAGCATTTT
TRBJ2-5 | TRBV7-9 | NA | NA | CASSSSGQETQYF | TGTGCCAGCAGCTCCTCAGGCCAAGAGACCCAGTACTTC
TRBJ1-3 | TRBV28 | NA | NA | CASSPVDTDGNTIYF | TGTGCCAGCAGTCCTGTGGACACGGATGGAAACACCATATATTTT
TRBJ2-1 | TRBV28 | NA | NA | CASIDAGPYNEQFF | TGTGCCAGCATTGATGCGGGACCCTACAATGAGCAGTTCTTC
TRBJ2-3 | TRBV10-2 | NA | TRBD1 | CASSESTGGADTQYF | TGCGCCAGCAGTGAGTCAACAGGGGGCGCAGATACGCAGTATTTT
TRBJ2-7 | TRBV10-3 | NA | NA | CAISGRGGYSYEQYF | TGTGCCATCAGTGGGAGAGGCGGATACTCCTACGAGCAGTACTTC
TRBJ1-2 | TRBV2 | NA | NA | CARQGNYGYTF | TGTGCCAGGCAGGGCAACTATGGCTACACCTTC
TRBJ2-7 | TRBV2 | many | NA | CASSPPLSYEQYF | TGTGCCAGCAGCCCCCCCCTCTCCTACGAGCAGTACTTC
TRBJ2-5 | TRBV2 | NA | NA | CASTEALPGETQYF | TGTGCCAGCACTGAAGCCCTCCCCGGGGAGACCCAGTACTTC
TRBJ1-1 | TRBV5-1 | NA | NA | CASSLELSIEAEAFF | TGCGCCAGCAGCTTGGAACTTTCCATAGAAGCTGAAGCTTTCTTT
TRBJ1-2 | TRBV19 | NA | TRBD1 | CASSNSDRVYGYTF | TGTGCCAGTAGTAATTCGGACAGGGTCTATGGCTACACCTTC
TRBJ2-2 | TRBV7-3 | NA | TRBD1 | CASSDTGQGNTGELFF | TGTGCCAGCAGCGACACGGGACAGGGGAACACCGGGGAGCTGTTTTTT
TRBJ2-1 | TRBV30 | NA | TRBD1 | CAWSKGTGTSYNEQFF | TGTGCCTGGAGTAAAGGGACAGGGACCTCCTACAATGAGCAGTTCTTC
TRBJ2-3 | TRBV4-2 | NA | NA | CASSREEGSTDTQYF | TGTGCCAGCAGCCGCGAGGAGGGGAGTACAGATACGCAGTATTTT
TRBJ2-2 | TRBV19 | NA | NA | CASSISGTNTGELFF | TGTGCCAGTAGTATTAGCGGCACGAACACCGGGGAGCTGTTTTTT
TRBJ2-3 | TRBV4-2 | few | TRBD2 | CASSPRAQGGDDTDTQYF | TGTGCCAGCAGCCCCCGGGCCCAGGGAGGGGACGACACAGATACGCAGTATTTT
TRBJ2-4 | TRBV19 | NA | NA | CASSMGQGGKNIQYF | TGTGCCAGTAGTATGGGGCAGGGAGGCAAAAACATTCAGTACTTC
TRBJ2-5 | TRBV2 | few | NA | CASSLDWAETQYF | TGTGCCAGCAGCCTGGACTGGGCAGAGACCCAGTACTTC
TRBJ2-5 | TRBV9 | few | TRBD1 | CASSVVATGGKETQYF | TGTGCCAGCAGCGTAGTGGCGACAGGGGGAAAAGAGACCCAGTACTTC
TRBJ2-3 | TRBV9 | NA | NA | CASSAVSTDTQYF | TGTGCCAGCAGCGCGGTTAGCACAGATACGCAGTATTTT
TRBJ1-2 | TRBV28 | NA | TRBD1 | CASRPGQINYGYTF | TGTGCCAGCAGACCGGGACAGATTAACTATGGCTACACCTTC
TRBJ2-2 | TRBV7-3 | NA | NA | CASSLTPGTGELFF | TGTGCCAGCAGCTTAACTCCAGGGACCGGGGAGCTGTTTTTT